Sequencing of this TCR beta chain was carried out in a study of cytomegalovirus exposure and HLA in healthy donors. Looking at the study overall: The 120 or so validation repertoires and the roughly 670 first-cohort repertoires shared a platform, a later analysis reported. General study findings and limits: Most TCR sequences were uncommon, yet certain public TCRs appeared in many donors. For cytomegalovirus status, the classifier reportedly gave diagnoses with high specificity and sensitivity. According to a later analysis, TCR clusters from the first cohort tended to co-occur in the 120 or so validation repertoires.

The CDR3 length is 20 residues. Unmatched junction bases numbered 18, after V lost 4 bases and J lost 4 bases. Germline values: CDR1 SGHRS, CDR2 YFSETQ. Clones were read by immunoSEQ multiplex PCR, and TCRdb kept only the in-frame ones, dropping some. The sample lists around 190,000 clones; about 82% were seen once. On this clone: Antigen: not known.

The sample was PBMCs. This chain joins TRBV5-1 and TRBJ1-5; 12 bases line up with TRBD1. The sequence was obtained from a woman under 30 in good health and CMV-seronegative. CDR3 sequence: CASSPLPGQGALGGNQPQHF. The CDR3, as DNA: TGCGCCAGCAGCCCCTTACCGGGACAGGGGGCGCTTGGAGGGAATCAGCCCCAGCATTTT.